The subject of this entry is one TCR beta chain. V was pared by 6 bases and J by 4 bases, with 3 bases of the junction left unmatched. Germline values: CDR1 MNHNY, CDR2 SVGAGI (reference sequence). This CDR3 contains 13 residues. This record belongs to a study of CD8 T cell repertoires and HIV-1 epitope variants. Study-wide context: Separate wells received one of Twenty-five Gag or Nef variant peptides. Controls were a CMV, EBV and flu pool, Ebola AY9, and no peptide. Epitopes were three Gag families plus Nef HW9 and YT9. A roughly ten-day culture received IL-2, IL-7 and IL-15 on days 3 and 7.

Method: immunoSEQ multiplex PCR; TCRdb's copy keeps in-frame clones and lacks some. The data contain approximately 90,000 clones, around 67% of them seen just once; the ten biggest clones take up roughly 25%. This TCR came from a male donor with HIV. This chain links TRBV6-6 with TRBJ2-1, with 7 bases matching TRBD1. The source material was uncultured baseline CD8+ T cells from peripheral blood mononuclear cells (PBMCs). DNA for the CDR3: TGTGCCAGCAGCTGGGGACAGTACAATGAGCAGTTCTTC. Protein: CASSWGQYNEQFF.